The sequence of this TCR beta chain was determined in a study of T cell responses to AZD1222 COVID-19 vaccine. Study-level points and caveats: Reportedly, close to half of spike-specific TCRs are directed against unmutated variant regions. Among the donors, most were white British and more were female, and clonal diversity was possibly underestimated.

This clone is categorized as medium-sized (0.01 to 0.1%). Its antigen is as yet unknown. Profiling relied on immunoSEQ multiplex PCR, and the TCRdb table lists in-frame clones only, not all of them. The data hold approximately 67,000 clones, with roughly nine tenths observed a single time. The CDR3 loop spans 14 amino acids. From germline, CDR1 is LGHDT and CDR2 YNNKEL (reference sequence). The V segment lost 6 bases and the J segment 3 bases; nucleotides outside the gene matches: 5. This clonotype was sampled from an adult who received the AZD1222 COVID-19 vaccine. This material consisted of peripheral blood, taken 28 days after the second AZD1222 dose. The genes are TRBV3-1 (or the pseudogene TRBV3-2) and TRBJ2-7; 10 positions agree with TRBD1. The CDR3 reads CASSPGQGIYEQYF. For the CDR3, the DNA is TGTGCCAGCAGTCCGGGACAGGGGATCTACGAGCAGTACTTC.